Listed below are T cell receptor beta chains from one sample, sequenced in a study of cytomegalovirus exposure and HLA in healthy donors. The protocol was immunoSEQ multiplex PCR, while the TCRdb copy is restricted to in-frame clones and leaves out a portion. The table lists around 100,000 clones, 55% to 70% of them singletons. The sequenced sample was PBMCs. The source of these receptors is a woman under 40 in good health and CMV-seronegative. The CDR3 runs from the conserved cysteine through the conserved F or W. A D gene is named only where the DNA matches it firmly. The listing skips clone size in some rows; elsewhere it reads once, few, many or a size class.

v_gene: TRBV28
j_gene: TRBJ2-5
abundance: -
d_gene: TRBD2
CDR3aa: CASSLWTSGRAQETQYF
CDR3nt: TGTGCCAGCAGTTTATGGACTAGCGGGAGGGCCCAGGAGACCCAGTACTTC

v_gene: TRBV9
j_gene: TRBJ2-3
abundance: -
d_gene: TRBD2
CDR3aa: CASSKNPGTSGPDTQYF
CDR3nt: TGTGCCAGCAGCAAAAACCCCGGGACTAGTGGACCAGATACGCAGTATTTT

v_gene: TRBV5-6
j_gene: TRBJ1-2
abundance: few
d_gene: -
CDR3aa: CASSLQAYGYTF
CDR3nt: TGTGCCAGCAGCTTGCAGGCCTATGGCTACACCTTC

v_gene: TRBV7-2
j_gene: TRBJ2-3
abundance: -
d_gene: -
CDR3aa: CASSLVSGALDTQYF
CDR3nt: TGTGCCAGCAGCTTAGTAAGCGGTGCCCTAGATACGCAGTATTTT

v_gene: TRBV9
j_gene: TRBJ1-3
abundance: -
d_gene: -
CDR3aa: CASSVDAGSGNTIYF
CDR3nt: TGTGCCAGCAGCGTAGATGCAGGGTCTGGAAACACCATATATTTT

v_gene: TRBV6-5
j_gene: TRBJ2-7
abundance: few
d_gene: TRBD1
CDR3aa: CASSYGQGASYEQYF
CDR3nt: TGTGCCAGCAGTTACGGACAGGGGGCATCATACGAGCAGTACTTC

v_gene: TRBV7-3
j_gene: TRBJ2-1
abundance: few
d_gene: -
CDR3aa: CASSLSPTVEQFF
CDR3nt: TGTGCCAGCAGCTTAAGTCCCACTGTTGAGCAGTTCTTC

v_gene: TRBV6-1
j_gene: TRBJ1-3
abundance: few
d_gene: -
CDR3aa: CASSEISGNTIYF
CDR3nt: TGTGCCAGCAGTGAAATCAGTGGAAACACCATATATTTT

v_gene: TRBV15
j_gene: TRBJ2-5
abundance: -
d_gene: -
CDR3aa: CATSSGGTYQETQYF
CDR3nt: TGTGCCACCAGCAGCGGGGGAACGTACCAAGAGACCCAGTACTTC

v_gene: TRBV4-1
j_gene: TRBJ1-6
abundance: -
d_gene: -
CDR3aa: CASSQEKYSYNSPLHF
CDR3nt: TGCGCCAGCAGCCAAGAAAAATACTCCTATAATTCACCCCTCCACTTT

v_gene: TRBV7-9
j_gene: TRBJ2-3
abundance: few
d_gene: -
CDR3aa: CASSAYRGGSTDTQYF
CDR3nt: TGTGCCAGCAGCGCCTACAGGGGGGGGAGCACAGATACGCAGTATTTT

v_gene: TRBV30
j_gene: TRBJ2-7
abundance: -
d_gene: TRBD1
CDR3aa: CAWSAPRTGNRYF
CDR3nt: TGTGCCTGGAGCGCGCCCAGGACAGGAAACCGTTACTTC

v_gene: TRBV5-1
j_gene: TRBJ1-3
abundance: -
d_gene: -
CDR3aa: CASSLGQQSGNTIYF
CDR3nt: TGCGCCAGCAGCTTGGGACAGCAATCTGGAAACACCATATATTTT

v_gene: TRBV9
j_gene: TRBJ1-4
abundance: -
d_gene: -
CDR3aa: CASSVAAGVDEKLFF
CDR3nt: TGTGCCAGCAGCGTAGCTGCGGGGGTTGATGAAAAACTGTTTTTT

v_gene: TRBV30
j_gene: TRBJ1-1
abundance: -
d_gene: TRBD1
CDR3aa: CAWNLPRTGGTEAFF
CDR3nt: TGTGCCTGGAACTTGCCCAGGACAGGGGGCACTGAAGCTTTCTTT

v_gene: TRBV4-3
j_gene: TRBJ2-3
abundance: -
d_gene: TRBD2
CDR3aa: CASSQGGLAGGPGDTQYF
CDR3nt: TGCGCCAGCAGCCAGGGAGGACTAGCGGGAGGGCCGGGAGATACGCAGTATTTT

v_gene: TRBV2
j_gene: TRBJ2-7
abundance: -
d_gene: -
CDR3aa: CASSELSDEQYF
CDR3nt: TGTGCCAGCAGTGAGCTGTCGGACGAGCAGTACTTC

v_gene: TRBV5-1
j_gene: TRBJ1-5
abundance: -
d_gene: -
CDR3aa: CASRREGNQPQHF
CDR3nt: TGCGCCAGCAGGAGGGAAGGCAATCAGCCCCAGCATTTT